This passage covers 20 T cell receptor beta chains from one sample sequenced in a study of blood T cell repertoires in COVID-19. Sequencing was performed with immunoSEQ multiplex PCR; in TCRdb, only in-frame clones are kept and a portion is missing. The sample records around 300,000 clones, 90% being singletons. Sequencing used PBMCs or T cells enriched from blood (not recorded which). Receptors were obtained from a woman aged 18-29 years with acute COVID-19.

This clone occurred once. The V and J genes are TRBV21-1 and TRBJ1-1. TRBV21-1 corresponds to a pseudogene. The CDR3 loop spans 15 amino acids. The CDR3 nucleotides are TGTGCCAGCAGCAAAGCGGGGGGGGGAACCAACGAAGCTTTCTTT. It is translated as CASSKAGGGTNEAFF.

This chain connects TRBV11-3 to TRBJ2-2, with no clear D. Germline assignment: CDR1 SGHNT and CDR2 YENEEA. The CDR3 totals 13 residues. V lost 7 bases and J lost 7, with 13 bases in between. CDR3 region: CASTTSPLGELFF. For the CDR3, the DNA is TGTGCCAGCACCACGAGCCCTCTCGGGGAGCTGTTTTTT.

J is TRBJ2-7 and V is TRBV19; a weak D match, TRBD2 (5 bases). The V end lost 4 bases, the J end lost 2 bases, and 12 bases lay between the germline ends. CDR1 and CDR2 (germline): LNHDA, SQIVND (reference sequence). This CDR3 region has 14 residues. The CDR3 coding sequence is TGTGCCAGTAGTAGGCTAGACGGGGCCTACGAGCAGTACTTC. Protein sequence: CASSRLDGAYEQYF.

This clone has more than one count but fewer than ten. The V and J genes are TRBV7-2 and TRBJ1-3; the match to TRBD1 covers 9 bases. V was pared by 4 bases and J by 7 bases, with 8 bases of the junction left unmatched. CDR1 SGHTA and CDR2 FQGNSA come from the germline V gene. This CDR3 is 15 amino acids long. CDR3 residues: CASSSKTGGSNTIYF. The DNA for the CDR3 is TGTGCCAGCAGCTCTAAGACAGGGGGGAGTAACACCATATATTTT.

The count of this clone is one. The chain carries TRBV10-1 and TRBJ2-5, with 9 bases identical to TRBD2. V lost 2 bases and J lost 5; bases outside the gene matches: 6. The CDR3 contains 15 residues. Germline CDR1 WNHNN, CDR2 SYGVQD (reference sequence). CDR3 nucleotides: TGCGCCAGCAGTGAGGGTAGCGGGAGAACGGAGACCCAGTACTTC. Its protein product is CASSEGSGRTETQYF.

This clone was counted only a few times. This rearrangement joins TRBV19 to TRBJ2-2; D is unclear. With 10 bases removed from V and 0 bases from J, the gap between germline ends came to 12 bases. Germline assignment: CDR1 LNHDA and CDR2 SQIVND (reference sequence). The CDR3 is made up of 14 amino acids. The CDR3 DNA is TGTGCCACCAAGACATCTACGAACACCGGGGAGCTGTTTTTT. This encodes CATKTSTNTGELFF.

This chain uses TRBV5-4 with TRBJ2-3, with TRBD1 matching over 7 bases. The CDR3 length is 20 residues. V was pared by 2 bases and J by 4 bases, with 22 bases of the junction left unmatched. Germline CDR1 is SGHNT and CDR2 is YYREEE (reference sequence). This chain's CDR3 is CASSFSVRRQGWATSDTQYF. Written as DNA, the CDR3 is TGTGCCAGCAGCTTTTCAGTGCGCAGACAGGGCTGGGCCACCTCAGATACGCAGTATTTT. The whole variable domain, remainder taken from reference TRBV5-4 and TRBJ2-3, is ETGVTQSPTHLIKTRGQQVTLRCSSQSGHNTVSWYQQALGQGPQFIFQYYREEENGRGNFPPRFSGLQFPNYSSELNVNALELDDSALYLCASSFSVRRQGWATSDTQYFGPGTRLTVL.

The chain combines TRBV15 with TRBJ2-1; the match to TRBD2 covers 13 bases. Trimming at V came to 0 bases and at J to 9 bases, leaving 11 bases not matched to a gene. The CDR3 covers 18 residues. Germline CDR1 is LNHNV and CDR2 is YYDKDF (reference sequence). CDR3 nucleotides: TGTGCCACCAGCAGAGATCGTGGACTAGCGGGAGACGTAATTGAGCAGTTCTTC. Translated: CATSRDRGLAGDVIEQFF.

V usage is TRBV30 and J usage is TRBJ2-7, with 9 bases identical to TRBD2. The ends lost 0 bases at V and 7 bases at J; junction bases unmatched: 16. The CDR3 contains 17 residues. CDR1 GTSNPN and CDR2 SVGIG come from the germline V gene (reference sequence). CDR3 sequence (DNA): TGTGCCTGGAGTGTTACTCTTAGCGCGGGAGGGCCGCGGGAGCAGTACTTC. It specifies CAWSVTLSAGGPREQYF. The full variable domain, with the rest looked up from reference TRBV30 and TRBJ2-7, is SQTIHQWPATLVQPVGSPLSLECTVEGTSNPNLYWYRQAAGRGLQLLFYSVGIGQISSEVPQNLSASRPQDRQFILSSKKLLLSDSGFYLCAWSVTLSAGGPREQYFGPGTRLTVT.

The count of this clone is one. The V gene is TRBV7-6, the J gene TRBJ1-4; tentatively, D is TRBD1 (6 bases). Per germline, CDR1 SGHVS and CDR2 FNYEAQ. The length of the CDR3 is 14 residues. V was trimmed by 2 bases and J by 7 bases, leaving 11 bases between them. CDR3 nucleotides: TGTGCCAGCAGCTTAAGCGGGGGGCCTGAAAAACTGTTTTTT. It encodes CASSLSGGPEKLFF.

The chain links TRBV7-9 to TRBJ1-5, with unresolved D. The germline gives CDR1 SEHNR, CDR2 FQNEAQ (reference sequence). V was trimmed by 8 bases and J by 7 bases, leaving 15 bases between them. The CDR3 is 13 amino acids. The CDR3 spells CASSIGLEQPQHF. The CDR3 DNA reads as TGTGCCAGCTCAATCGGTTTAGAGCAGCCCCAGCATTTT.

This clone was counted a few times. J is TRBJ2-2 and V is TRBV6-1, with D possibly being TRBD1 (6 bases). The CDR3 consists of 16 residues. V was pared by 2 bases and J by 0 bases, with 10 bases between. Germline lookup yields CDR1 MNHNS and CDR2 SASEGT. CDR3 in DNA: TGTGCCAGCAGTGAATTGGGGACATCGAACACCGGGGAGCTGTTTTTT. Protein sequence: CASSELGTSNTGELFF.

The J gene is TRBJ2-1, the V gene TRBV18; 14 bases match TRBD2. This CDR3 has 15 amino acids. V was pared by 5 bases and J by 6 bases, with 3 bases of the junction left unmatched. Germline V lookup: CDR1 KGHSH, CDR2 LQKENI. CDR3 amino acids: CASSRLAGGPNEQFF. Written as DNA, the CDR3 is TGTGCCAGCTCAAGACTAGCGGGAGGGCCCAATGAGCAGTTCTTC.

As to this clone: Other DNA sequences in this specimen translate into the identical CDR3. The CDR3 spells CASSLVVAGEQYF. The CDR3 DNA follows: TGCGCCAGCAGCTTGGTAGTGGCGGGCGAGCAGTACTTC. The chain is built from TRBV5-1 and TRBJ2-7; D possibly corresponds to TRBD2 (5 bases). The ends were cut back, 0 bases at V and 6 bases at J, with 10 bases in the middle. Germline V gene sequence: CDR1 SGHRS, CDR2 YFSETQ. The CDR3 has 13 amino acids.

The rearrangement joins TRBV5-1 to TRBJ2-3; D gene uncertain. V was clipped by 3 bases and J by 3 bases, with 5 bases between them. Germline V lookup: CDR1 SGHRS, CDR2 YFSETQ. The CDR3 is made up of 12 amino acids. The CDR3 DNA is TGCGCCAGCAGCTGGCTGACAGATACGCAGTATTTT. Amino acid sequence: CASSWLTDTQYF.

The chain combines TRBV4-3 with TRBJ2-7; 7 bases align to TRBD1. CDR3 length: 15 residues. CDR1 and CDR2 from the germline V gene are LGHNA and YSLEER. With V trimmed by 8 bases and J by 3 bases, 13 bases remained unmatched. The CDR3 sequence is CASGLLPGQNYEQYF. DNA of the CDR3: TGCGCCAGCGGCCTACTTCCGGGACAGAACTACGAGCAGTACTTC.

The gene calls are TRBV19 and TRBJ1-5, with TRBD1 identical over 10 bases. Trimming took 4 bases from V and 1 from J; bases not matched to a gene: 7. Germline V lookup: CDR1 LNHDA, CDR2 SQIVND (reference sequence). The CDR3 loop spans 17 amino acids. For the CDR3, the DNA is TGTGCCAGTAGTAACCAACGACAGGGGGCGAGCAATCAGCCCCAGCATTTT. This translates into CASSNQRQGASNQPQHF.

The chain links TRBV6-5 to TRBJ2-7; 10 nucleotides align to TRBD2. V was clipped by 8 bases and J by 4 bases; unmatched bases: 2. Per germline, CDR1 MNHEY and CDR2 SVGAGI. The CDR3 has 12 amino acids. The CDR3, as DNA: TGTGCCAGCCGTAGCGGGAGGTACGAGCAGTACTTC. The encoded protein is CASRSGRYEQYF.

The chain combines TRBV7-6 with TRBJ1-5; D remains ambiguous. The germline gives CDR1 SGHVS, CDR2 FNYEAQ. The V end lost 5 bases, the J end lost 5 bases, and 10 bases lay between the germline ends. The CDR3 loop spans 13 amino acids. Here the CDR3 reads CASSQGRHQPQHF. CDR3 nucleotides: TGTGCCAGCAGCCAAGGGAGACATCAGCCCCAGCATTTT.

CDR3 nucleotide sequence: TGTGCCAGCAGTTTACCAGGGGACTACAATGAGCAGTTCTTC. This sequence encodes CASSLPGDYNEQFF. The rearrangement joins TRBV27 to TRBJ2-1, with TRBD1 as a possible D gene (6 bases). CDR3 length: 14 amino acids. CDR1 is MNHEY, CDR2 SMNVEV, per germline (reference sequence). Trimming shortened V by 2 bases and J by 3 bases, and 8 bases separated the two germline ends.